The present T cell receptor (beta chain) was sequenced within a study of CXCR3-negative and CXCR3-positive naive CD8 T cells. TRB cDNA libraries were made by UMI-labeled 5' RACE. Each CDR3 protein gets one entry in TCRdb, which reprocessed the 5' RACE reads and gives no DNA. The sample table includes 150,000 to 180,000 distinct CDR3 sequences. The CDR3 runs 13 residues. CDR1 is MNHEY, CDR2 SMNVEV, per germline (reference sequence). General study findings and limits: Naive CXCR3-positive cells had TRB CDR3s more hydrophobic than those of CXCR3-negative naive cells.

In regard to this clonotype: The antigen is not known.

CD45RO-CCR7+CD27+CD95- characterized naive CD8+ T cells. Sample: naive CXCR3+ CD8+ T cells from blood. The subset denotes: CD45RO-CCR7+CD27+CD95- naive CD8+ T cells expressing CXCR3 (TNR3+). The rearrangement joins TRBV27 to TRBJ1-2. The sequence derives from a human donor in good health. Some clones in this sample may be carry-over from other donors' samples. CDR3: CASSLGSYYGYTF.